This T cell receptor beta chain was recovered during a study of human T cells and chemical hapten exposure listed by TCRdb under 2021. For the study in its entirety: For sensitization, 2% DPC in acetone was applied to a roughly 2 cm by roughly 2 cm area of upper inner arm skin. Weekly therapeutic DPC doses were additionally applied to the scalp of patients throughout the roughly 23-week study period. Patch testing was performed on the upper back with Finn chambers containing 0.01% DPC, and the patch tests were scored after 6 days according to International Contact Dermatitis Research Group standards. The mostly female patient cohort included alopecia areata with under or over 50% scalp involvement, alopecia totalis and alopecia universalis. Libraries were pooled for sequencing, and per-sample TCR yields varied mainly because of small differences in library volumes within the pool. In alopecia patients, the study followed how the peripheral blood TCR repertoire changed in vivo over primary and secondary sensitization to diphenylcyclopropenone (DPC), a hapten. Blood was sampled from patients pre-sensitization (week 0) and at 2, 6 and about 24 weeks after DPC sensitization. About 28 alopecia patients gave blood for TCR sequencing at one to four time points (pre-sensitization, 2, 6 and 24 weeks). Broader findings and caveats from the paper: Repeated subsampling changed both the strength of the expansion versus patch-test correlation and the threshold at which that correlation became significant. A positive correlation was found between the number of PT1 expanded TCRs and patch test score, with significance reached at thresholds 8, 16 and 32 but not 4. DPC sensitization did not change how many TCRs were above 1 in 1000 frequency, and no evidence was found of alterations in global repertoire structure. Significantly more large CDR3 similarity clusters were formed by expanded TCRs than by pre-sensitization or healthy control sets, consistent with antigen-driven responses. Because every patient had alopecia, a presumed autoimmune disease, the patients' immune response might differ from that of healthy individuals.

This clonotype was observed at least ten times. It has no known antigen specificity. No quality values exist for individual bases; no much larger clone is one base distant. The sample's time point label, in plain terms: patch test 1, 2 weeks after DPC sensitization. In light of the paper, this sample's treatment or condition label describes: therapeutic diphenylcyclopropenone sensitization with weekly scalp DPC. Blood at each patch-test visit was drawn before the patch test was applied. To be eligible, patients had to be aged 18 to 70, diagnosed with alopecia and judged suitable for DPC therapy, while pregnant patients were excluded. Total RNA was extracted from unfractionated whole blood that had been collected in Tempus Blood RNA tubes. As encoded in the germline V gene, CDR1 is KGHSH while CDR2 is LQKENI. V gives up 0 bases and J gives up 2 bases, and the segment between their germline ends measures 10 bases. Its CDR3 holds 15 amino acids, cysteine through phenylalanine. The DNA shown is the 45-base CDR3, in frame from base 1.

Libraries were made using RACE. Data came from a NextSeq 500. Library preparation attached unique molecular identifiers to individual cDNA molecules for quantitative, reproducible TCR counting. Both TCR alpha and TCR beta chains were sequenced from each blood RNA sample. In the authors' own workflow: The median number of TCRs per sample was around 96,000, ranging from roughly 20,000 to 700,000. V, J and CDR3 annotation of the TCR reads was carried out using the Decombinator software suite. For the PS versus PT1 abundance plots, all samples were subsampled to the same number of TCRs (28,000). TCRs were defined as expanded if absent before sensitization and observed at least eight times at the 2-week time point. TCRdb ran its own pipeline on the public reads, namely fastp trimming at Q25 and MiXCR clone calling, and kept in-frame beta chains. One record per CDR3 amino acid sequence lists the most common genes and DNA. For this entry, the V and J calls and clone size follow TCRdb and not the study's own pipeline. The sample includes roughly 380,000 distinct CDR3 sequences, with approximately 4.4% observed a single time. 2% to 2.5% of the sample lies in the top ten.

The source of this sequence is a woman in her forties or fifties with alopecia areata. Some clones in this sample may be carry-over from other donors' samples. The receptor chain draws on TRBV18 and TRBJ1-1; the D region possibly corresponds to TRBD1 (6 bases align). Sample: whole blood, taken in connection with sensitization to the hapten diphenylcyclopropenone (DPC). CDR3 loop: CASSPPGGFNTEAFF. The nucleotide sequence is given as TGTGCCAGCTCACCACCGGGGGGCTTTAACACTGAAGCTTTCTTT. The CDR3, completed at both ends by the reference TRBV18 and TRBJ1-1 genes, gives the full variable domain NAGVMQNPRHLVRRRGQEARLRCSPMKGHSHVYWYRQLPEEGLKFMVYLQKENIIDESGMPKERFSAEFPKEGPSILRIQQVVRGDSAAYFCASSPPGGFNTEAFFGQGTRLTVV.